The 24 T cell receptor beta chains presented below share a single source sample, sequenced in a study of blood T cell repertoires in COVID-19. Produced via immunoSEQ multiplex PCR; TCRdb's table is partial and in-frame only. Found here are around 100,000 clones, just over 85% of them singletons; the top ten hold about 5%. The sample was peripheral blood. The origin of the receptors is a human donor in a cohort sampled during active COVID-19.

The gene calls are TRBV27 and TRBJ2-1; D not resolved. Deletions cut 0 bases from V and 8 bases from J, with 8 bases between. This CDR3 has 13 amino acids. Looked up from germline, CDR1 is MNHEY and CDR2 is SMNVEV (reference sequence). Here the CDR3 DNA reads TGTGCCAGCAGTTTATCGGCCAGCGATGAGCAGTTCTTC. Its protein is CASSLSASDEQFF.

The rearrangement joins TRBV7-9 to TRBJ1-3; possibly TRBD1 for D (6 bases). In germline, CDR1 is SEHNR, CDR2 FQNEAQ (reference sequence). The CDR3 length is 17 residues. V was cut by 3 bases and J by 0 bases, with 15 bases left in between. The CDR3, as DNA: TGTGCCAGCAGCTTGCGGTGGACAGCCACCTCTGGAAACACCATATATTTT. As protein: CASSLRWTATSGNTIYF.

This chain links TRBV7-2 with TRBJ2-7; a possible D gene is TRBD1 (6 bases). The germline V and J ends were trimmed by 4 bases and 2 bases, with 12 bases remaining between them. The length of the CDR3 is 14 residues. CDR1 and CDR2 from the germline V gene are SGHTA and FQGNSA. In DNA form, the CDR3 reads TGTGCCAGCAGCTCCAACTGGGGGCCCTACGAGCAGTACTTC. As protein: CASSSNWGPYEQYF.

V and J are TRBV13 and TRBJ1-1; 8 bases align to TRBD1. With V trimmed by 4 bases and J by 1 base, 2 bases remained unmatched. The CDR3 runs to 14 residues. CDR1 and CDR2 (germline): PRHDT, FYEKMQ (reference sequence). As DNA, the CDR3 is TGTGCCAGCAGCTCACAGGGGGGGAACACTGAAGCTTTCTTT. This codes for CASSSQGGNTEAFF.

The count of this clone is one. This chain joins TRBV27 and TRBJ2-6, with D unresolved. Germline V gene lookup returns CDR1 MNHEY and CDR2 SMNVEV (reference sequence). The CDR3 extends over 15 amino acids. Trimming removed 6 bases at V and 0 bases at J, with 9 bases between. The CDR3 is CASSRTTSGANVLTF. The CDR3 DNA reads TGTGCCAGCAGCAGAACCACCTCTGGGGCCAACGTCCTGACTTTC.

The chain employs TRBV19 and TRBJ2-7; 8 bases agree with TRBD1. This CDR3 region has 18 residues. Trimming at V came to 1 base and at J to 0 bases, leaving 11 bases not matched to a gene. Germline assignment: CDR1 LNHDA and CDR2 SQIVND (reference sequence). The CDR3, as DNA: TGTGCCAGTAGTATAGTCCTCGACAGGGGACCCTACTCCTACGAGCAGTACTTC. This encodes CASSIVLDRGPYSYEQYF.

The CDR3 loop is CASTFPGQETQYF. The CDR3 bases are TGCGCCAGCACCTTTCCGGGTCAAGAGACCCAGTACTTC. The genes are TRBV5-1 and TRBJ2-5; D is uncertain. Per the germline V gene, CDR1 is SGHRS and CDR2 is YFSETQ. Trimming stripped 6 bases from V and 2 bases from J, with 11 bases between. The CDR3 consists of 13 residues. The variable domain in full, with the rest retrieved from reference TRBV5-1 and TRBJ2-5, is KAGVTQTPRYLIKTRGQQVTLSCSPISGHRSVSWYQQTPGQGLQFLFEYFSETQRNKGNFPGRFSGRQFSNSRSEMNVSTLELGDSALYLCASTFPGQETQYFGPGTRLLVL.

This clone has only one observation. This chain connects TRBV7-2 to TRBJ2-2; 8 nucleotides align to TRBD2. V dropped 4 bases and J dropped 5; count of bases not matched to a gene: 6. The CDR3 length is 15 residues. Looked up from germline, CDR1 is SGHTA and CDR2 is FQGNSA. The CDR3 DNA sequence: TGTGCCAGCAGCTCTCAAGCGGGAGTTACCGGGGAGCTGTTTTTT. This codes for CASSSQAGVTGELFF.

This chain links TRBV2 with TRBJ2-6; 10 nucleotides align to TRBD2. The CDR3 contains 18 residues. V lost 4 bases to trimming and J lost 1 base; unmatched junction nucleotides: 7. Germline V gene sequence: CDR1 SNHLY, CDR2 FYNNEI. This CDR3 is CASSGQRGGVSGANVLTF. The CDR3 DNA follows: TGTGCCAGCAGTGGTCAGCGGGGGGGTGTATCTGGGGCCAACGTCCTGACTTTC.

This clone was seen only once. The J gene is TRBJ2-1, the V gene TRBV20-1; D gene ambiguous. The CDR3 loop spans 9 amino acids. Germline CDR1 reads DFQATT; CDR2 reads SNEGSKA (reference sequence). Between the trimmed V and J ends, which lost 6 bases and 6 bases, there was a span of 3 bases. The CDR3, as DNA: TGCAGTGCGAGCAATGAGCAGTTCTTC. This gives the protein CSASNEQFF.

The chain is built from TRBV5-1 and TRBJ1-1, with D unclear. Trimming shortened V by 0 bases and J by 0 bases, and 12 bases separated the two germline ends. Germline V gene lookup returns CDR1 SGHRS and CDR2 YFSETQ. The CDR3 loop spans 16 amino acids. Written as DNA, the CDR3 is TGCGCCAGCAGCTTGGTAGGAGTTGGCATGAACACTGAAGCTTTCTTT. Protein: CASSLVGVGMNTEAFF.

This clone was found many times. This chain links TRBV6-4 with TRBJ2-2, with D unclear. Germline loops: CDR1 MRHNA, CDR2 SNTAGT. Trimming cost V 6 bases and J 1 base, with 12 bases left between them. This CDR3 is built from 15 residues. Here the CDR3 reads CASSATHVNTGELFF. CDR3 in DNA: TGTGCCAGCAGCGCGACACACGTGAACACCGGGGAGCTGTTTTTT.

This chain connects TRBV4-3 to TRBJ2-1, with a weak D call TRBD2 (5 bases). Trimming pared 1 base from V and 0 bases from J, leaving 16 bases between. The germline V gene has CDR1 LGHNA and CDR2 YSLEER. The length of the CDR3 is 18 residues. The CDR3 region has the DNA TGCGCCAGCAGCCAAGCCGAGGAAGACTACCGCTCCTACAATGAGCAGTTCTTC. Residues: CASSQAEEDYRSYNEQFF.

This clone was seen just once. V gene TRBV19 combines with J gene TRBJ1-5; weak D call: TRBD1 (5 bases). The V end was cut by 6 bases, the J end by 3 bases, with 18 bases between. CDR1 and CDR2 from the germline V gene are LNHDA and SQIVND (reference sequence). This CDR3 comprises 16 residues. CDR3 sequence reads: CASRRSPTGDNQPQHF. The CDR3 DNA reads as TGTGCCAGTAGAAGAAGCCCCACGGGGGACAATCAGCCCCAGCATTTT.

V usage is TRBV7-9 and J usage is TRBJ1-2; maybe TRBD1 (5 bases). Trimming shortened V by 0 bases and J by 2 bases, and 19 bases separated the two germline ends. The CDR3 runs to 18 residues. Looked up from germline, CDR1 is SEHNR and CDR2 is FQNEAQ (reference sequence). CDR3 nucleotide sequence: TGTGCCAGCAGCTTAGCGCAGGGAAAAAGACAAGGGAACTATGGCTACACCTTC. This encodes CASSLAQGKRQGNYGYTF.

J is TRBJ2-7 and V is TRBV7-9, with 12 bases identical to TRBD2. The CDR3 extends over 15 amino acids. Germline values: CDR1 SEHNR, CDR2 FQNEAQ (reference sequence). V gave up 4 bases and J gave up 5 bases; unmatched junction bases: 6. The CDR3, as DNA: TGTGCCAGCAGCTCGGCGACTAGCGGGAGACACGAGCAGTACTTC. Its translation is CASSSATSGRHEQYF.

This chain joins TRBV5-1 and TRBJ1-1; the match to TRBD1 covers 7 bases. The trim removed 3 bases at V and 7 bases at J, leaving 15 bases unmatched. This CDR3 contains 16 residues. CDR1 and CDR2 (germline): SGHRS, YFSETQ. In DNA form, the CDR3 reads TGCGCCAGCAGCTCACAATCCACCCCGGGACAGAGTGAAGCTTTCTTT. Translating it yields CASSSQSTPGQSEAFF.

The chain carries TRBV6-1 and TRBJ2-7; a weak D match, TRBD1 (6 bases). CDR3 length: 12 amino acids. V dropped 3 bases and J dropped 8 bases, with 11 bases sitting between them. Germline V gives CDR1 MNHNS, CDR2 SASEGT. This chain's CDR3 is CASSESGEQQYF. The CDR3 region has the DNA TGTGCCAGCAGTGAGTCAGGGGAGCAGCAGTACTTC.

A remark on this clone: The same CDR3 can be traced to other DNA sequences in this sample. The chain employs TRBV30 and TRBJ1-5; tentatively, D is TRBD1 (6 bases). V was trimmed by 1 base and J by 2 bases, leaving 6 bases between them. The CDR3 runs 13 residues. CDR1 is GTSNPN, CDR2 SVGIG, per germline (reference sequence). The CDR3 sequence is CAWSGTGNQPQHF. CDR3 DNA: TGTGCCTGGAGTGGGACAGGCAATCAGCCCCAGCATTTT.

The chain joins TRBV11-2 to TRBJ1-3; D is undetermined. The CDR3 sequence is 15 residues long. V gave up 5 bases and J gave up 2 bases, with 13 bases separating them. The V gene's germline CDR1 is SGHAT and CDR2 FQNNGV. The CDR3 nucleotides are TGTGCCAGCAGCCAAGATCTATCGCCTGGAAACACCATATATTTT. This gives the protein CASSQDLSPGNTIYF.

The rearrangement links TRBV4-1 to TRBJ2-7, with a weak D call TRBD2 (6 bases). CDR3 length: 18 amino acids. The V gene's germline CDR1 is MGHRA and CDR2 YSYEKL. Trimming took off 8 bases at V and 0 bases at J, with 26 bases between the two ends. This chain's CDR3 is CASAGGVLTVDSSYEQYF. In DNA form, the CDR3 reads TGCGCCAGCGCTGGCGGGGTATTGACTGTCGATAGCTCCTACGAGCAGTACTTC.

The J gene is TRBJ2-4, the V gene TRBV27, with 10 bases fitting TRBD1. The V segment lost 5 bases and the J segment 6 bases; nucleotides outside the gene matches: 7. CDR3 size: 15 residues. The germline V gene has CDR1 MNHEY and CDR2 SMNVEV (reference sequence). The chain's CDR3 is CASSGARTGGNIQYF. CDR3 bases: TGTGCCAGCAGTGGGGCTCGGACAGGGGGAAACATTCAGTACTTC.

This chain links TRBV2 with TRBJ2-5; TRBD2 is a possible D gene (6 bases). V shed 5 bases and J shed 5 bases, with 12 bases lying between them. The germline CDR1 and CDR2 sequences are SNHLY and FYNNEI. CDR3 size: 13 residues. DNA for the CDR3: TGTGCCAGCAGTTCCGGAGGGGTGGAGACCCAGTACTTC. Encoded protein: CASSSGGVETQYF.

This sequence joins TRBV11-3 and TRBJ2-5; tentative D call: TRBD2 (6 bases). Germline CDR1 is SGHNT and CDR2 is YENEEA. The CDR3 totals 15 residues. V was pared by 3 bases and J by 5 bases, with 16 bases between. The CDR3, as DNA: TGTGCCAGCAGCTTCGGGAGTCACCGAGCCGAGACCCAGTACTTC. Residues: CASSFGSHRAETQYF. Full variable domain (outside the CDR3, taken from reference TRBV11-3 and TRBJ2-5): EAGVVQSPRYKIIEKKQPVAFWCNPISGHNTLYWYLQNLGQGPELLIRYENEEAVDDSQLPKDRFSAERLKGVDSTLKIQPAELGDSAVYLCASSFGSHRAETQYFGPGTRLLVL.